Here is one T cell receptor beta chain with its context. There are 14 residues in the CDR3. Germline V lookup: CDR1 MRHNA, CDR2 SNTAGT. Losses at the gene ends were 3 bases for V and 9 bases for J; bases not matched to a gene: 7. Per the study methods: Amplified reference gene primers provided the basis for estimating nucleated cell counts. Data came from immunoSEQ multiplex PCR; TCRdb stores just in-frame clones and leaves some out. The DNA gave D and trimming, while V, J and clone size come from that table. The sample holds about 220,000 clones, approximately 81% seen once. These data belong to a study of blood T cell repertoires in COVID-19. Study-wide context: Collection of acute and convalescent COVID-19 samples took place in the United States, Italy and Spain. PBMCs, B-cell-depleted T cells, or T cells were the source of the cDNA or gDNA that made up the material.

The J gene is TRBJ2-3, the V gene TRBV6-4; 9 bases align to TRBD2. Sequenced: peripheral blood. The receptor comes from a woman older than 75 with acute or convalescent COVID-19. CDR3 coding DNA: TGTGCCAGCAGTGAAGGTAGCGGGGGCGGGACGCAGTATTTT. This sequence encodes CASSEGSGGGTQYF.